This T cell receptor (beta chain) was sequenced during a study of glioma-infiltrating T cells after dendritic cell vaccination (dated by TCRdb to 2016 to 2017). Study-wide context: The cohort included 15 or so glioblastoma patients drawn from Phase I and II dendritic cell vaccination trials, of whom 9 were newly diagnosed and 6 had recurrent disease. Autologous tumor lysate-pulsed dendritic cell vaccination was administered to the patients between about 2003 and 2012. The vaccine was prepared from monocyte-derived dendritic cells that were cultured for seven days with IL-4 and GM-CSF and then pulsed overnight with autologous tumor lysate. Patients received three intradermal dendritic cell vaccine injections at biweekly intervals in the arm below the axilla. In glioblastoma patients vaccinated with dendritic cells, deep sequencing of TCR beta CDR3 regions served to measure tumor-infiltrating lymphocyte content and to compare repertoires between tumor and blood. Survival after dendritic cell vaccination was correlated with TCR sequencing metrics, such as TIL content and the overlap between tumor and blood repertoires.

Beyond this particular receptor, the publication reports: The cohort was small and heterogeneous, few patients had complete blood and tumor sets, and even fewer had initial-recurrent tumor pairs. After dendritic cell vaccination, a higher estimated pretreatment TIL content predicted longer time to progression and longer overall survival. The response model built on TCR overlap across three groups was characterized as speculative, with prospective validation still needed. TCR clonality showed no direct relationship with survival, which suggests that a diverse polyclonal response may be important.

This clone was counted only a few times. The antigen it recognizes is unknown. Per-base qualities were not stored, and no clone one base away is much larger. CDR1 is given as LNHNV and CDR2 as YYDKDF, both from the germline V gene (reference sequence). There are 13 amino acids in the CDR3, from cysteine to phenylalanine inclusive. Kept here is only the CDR3 DNA, which spans 39 bases and is read in frame from base 1. V and J lose 0 bases and 3 bases, and a span of 5 bases separates them. TCRB CDR3 regions were amplified from about 1.9 ug genomic DNA, or all available DNA if less, using the immunoSEQ assay. The multiplex PCR relied on 60 forward primers for TCR V beta segments and 13 reverse primers for J beta segments. To estimate reads per starting template, synthetic control templates were spiked into each sample at limiting dilution. The Illumina HiSeq System generated 87 bp sequencing reads. The published analysis was carried out like this. PCR and sequencing errors were removed by a nearest neighbor algorithm that merged closely related sequences. TCR overlap was defined as the percentage of unique tumor TCR beta sequences that were also present in the same patient's peripheral blood. The source is immuneACCESS, and TCRdb retained only in-frame sequences with V and J called. Part of the clones is not carried over; for the studies checked, unresolved V genes explain less than half of this, and the remainder is unexplained. Clone size and the V and J calls come from that table; the DNA yielded D and trimming. This sample comprises some 46,000 clones, about 91% of them detected only once. The top ten constitute around 5% of the sample.

The time point tag for this specimen amounts to: after dendritic cell vaccination, including at tumor progression/relapse. Patients were selected for having adequate residual fresh-frozen tumor tissue and more than two years of available survival data. None of the glioblastoma patients carried an isocitrate dehydrogenase mutation, although molecular status otherwise varied. PBMC were collected before vaccination, two weeks after the third vaccination, and at tumor progression if tumor progression occurred. The Qiagen DNeasy Blood extraction Kit was used to extract genomic DNA. This sequence was found in a human donor with glioblastoma. Recombination connected TRBV15 to TRBJ1-2, with an unclear D gene assignment. The starting material was blood, obtained after dendritic cell vaccination. The CDR3: CATSRDRHYGYTF. The DNA sequence is TGTGCCACCAGCAGAGACAGGCACTATGGCTACACCTTC.